This T cell receptor beta chain is from a study of regulatory T cells in long-lasting Graves disease (dated by TCRdb to the early 2020s). In terms of the full investigation: Patients with newly diagnosed Graves' disease had been on antithyroid drugs for under 3 months. The study took place in China and was registered as a clinical trial. Peripheral blood TCR sequencing and RNA sequencing compared persistent Graves' disease patients with newly diagnosed Graves' disease patients. TCR sequencing covered 13 persistent and some 20 newly diagnosed Graves' disease patients, some 33 samples in total. Points the paper makes about the study in general: TRBV28, TRBJ1-2 and TRBJ2-5 were preferentially used in persistent disease, while TRBV20-1 and TRBJ2-1 were favored in newly diagnosed disease. Sequencing and analysis were restricted to the TCR beta chain. Persistent patients shared more public clonotypes among themselves (2,741) than newly diagnosed patients did (more than 950). Compared with newly diagnosed patients, persistent Graves' disease patients had lower TCR Shannon entropy and fewer highly expanded clones, which suggests clonal expansion. The study examined only peripheral blood because the primary lesion, thyroid tissue, could not be accessed. The authors acknowledged the small sample size as a limitation that may reduce accuracy.

According to the study, the label for this sample's time point signals: newly diagnosed GD, antithyroid drugs for less than 3 months. For both TCR sequencing and RNA sequencing, RNA was extracted from PBMCs using TRIzol. The diagnosis of Graves' disease followed American Thyroid Association guidelines. The patients came from an endocrinology department in Xi'an, China. From each patient, around 8.3 milliliters of peripheral blood was collected into an EDTA anticoagulant tube. PBMCs were isolated by Ficoll Paque Plus density gradient separation without further T cell sorting. An Agilent 2100 Bioanalyzer and agarose gel were used to check RNA quality, while a NanoDrop 2000 measured RNA concentration. CDR1 MGHRA and CDR2 YSYEKL were looked up in the germline V gene. V loses 1 base at its end and J loses 5 bases; junction bases beyond the gene matches: 10. The CDR3 numbers 17 residues from cysteine through phenylalanine. Only CDR3 DNA remains: 51 bases, in frame from the first base.

Receptor libraries were prepared by multiplex PCR. Sequenced on an Illumina HiSeq 4000. TCR beta libraries were built with iRepertoire HTBI primers and Arm-PCR amplification of CDR3 regions. Before sequencing, the PCR products went through gel purification. The original pipeline was this. Gene usage analysis of CDR3 amino acid clonotypes used the 60 to 80 TRBV and about 13 TRBJ segments found across samples. COPE and FqMerger were used to merge filtered high-quality paired reads into contigs. Contigs were aligned with BLAST to IMGT TRBV, TRBD and TRBJ reference genes, and CDR3 was defined per IMGT. Highly expanded clones were defined as clonotypes with a frequency above 0.1%. Repertoire diversity was measured by Shannon entropy, and V-J evenness by the Gini coefficient. A clonotype was considered public if more than one individual shared it. Using fastp at Q25 and MiXCR, TCRdb reprocessed the public reads and kept productive beta chains. Merged by CDR3 protein, the rows form single entries marked with the most common genes and DNA. Here the V and J calls rest on TCRdb's processing, not on the authors' analysis. This sample is represented by roughly 380,000 distinct CDR3 sequences; 15% to 17% of them were singletons. The ten largest clones capture 22% of the sample.

This clonotype was seen ten or more times. Which antigen it targets is not known. No base qualities exist here, and no much larger clone lies one base off it. The material sequenced was peripheral blood mononuclear cells (PBMCs), taken at new diagnosis, from a patient treated with antithyroid drugs. The clonotype comes from a female donor with Graves disease. The chain was built from TRBV4-1 and TRBJ1-5, and 8 bases in between align with TRBD1. The base sequence is TGCGCCAGCAGCCAAGGTAGGGGTGGGACAGGATATCAGCCCCAGCATTTT. Its coded protein is CASSQGRGGTGYQPQHF.